Presented here are 20 T cell receptor beta chains from one specimen sequenced in a study of blood T cell repertoires in COVID-19. Assay used: immunoSEQ multiplex PCR; TCRdb lists only in-frame clones, some missing. The table has about 98,000 clones, 65% to 85% seen once. The sequenced sample consisted of peripheral blood. The receptor set was obtained from a woman over 75 with acute or convalescent COVID-19.

This clone was recorded a few times. The J gene is TRBJ2-5, the V gene TRBV3-1 (or the pseudogene TRBV3-2); TRBD1 matches at 9 bases. The CDR3 loop spans 15 amino acids. The trim removed 6 bases at V and 4 bases at J, leaving 9 bases unmatched. Germline V gives CDR1 LGHDT, CDR2 YNNKEL (reference sequence). CDR3 residues: CASSPPGQGSETQYF. CDR3 bases: TGTGCCAGCAGTCCTCCGGGACAGGGCTCAGAGACCCAGTACTTC.

The chain uses TRBV6-4 and TRBJ1-1; TRBD1 matches at 7 bases. After removal of 7 bases from V and 1 base from J, the junction contained 9 bases not matched to a gene. Germline V gene lookup returns CDR1 MRHNA and CDR2 SNTAGT. The CDR3 has 15 amino acids. The CDR3 bases are TGTGCCAGCATCTCACAGGGGTCCGAGAACACTGAAGCTTTCTTT. Translating it yields CASISQGSENTEAFF.

The chain uses TRBV6-2 or TRBV6-3 and TRBJ1-6, with a weak D call TRBD1 (6 bases). Per the germline V gene, CDR1 is MNHEY and CDR2 is SVGEGT. V lost 6 bases and J lost 4, with 16 bases in between. This CDR3 contains 16 residues. The CDR3 reads CASSPGQKLYNSPLHF. In DNA form, the CDR3 reads TGTGCCAGCAGCCCCGGACAGAAGCTTTATAATTCACCCCTCCACTTT.

This chain uses TRBV28 with TRBJ1-3, with 7 positions matching TRBD1. Germline CDR1 is MDHEN and CDR2 is SYDVKM. V shed 7 bases and J 0 bases; nucleotides not matched to a gene: 12. CDR3 length: 17 residues. This chain's CDR3 is CASTTGLDRRSGNTIYF. The CDR3 DNA reads as TGTGCCAGCACCACTGGGTTGGACAGGCGCTCTGGAAACACCATATATTTT.

The rearrangement joins TRBV18 to TRBJ2-5; TRBD1 aligns across 7 bases. CDR3 length: 16 residues. Germline V gene lookup returns CDR1 KGHSH and CDR2 LQKENI. J gave up 1 base and V 6 bases, and 11 bases lay outside the gene matches. The CDR3 nucleotides read TGTGCCAGCTCTCCCCGAGAGGGGGCTAGCCAAGAGACCCAGTACTTC. Its translation is CASSPREGASQETQYF.

The V gene is TRBV5-6, the J gene TRBJ1-2, with TRBD1 identical over 9 bases. The junction had 15 bases not matched to a gene; V was cut back by 2 bases and J by 4 bases. CDR1 is SGHDT and CDR2 is YYEEEE in the germline V gene. This CDR3 has 18 amino acids. The CDR3 nucleotides read TGTGCCAGCAGCTTAACGCGGGACAGGGAGATTCGAGGCTATGGCTACACCTTC. Its translation: CASSLTRDREIRGYGYTF. Supplemented by reference TRBV5-6 and TRBJ1-2, the full variable domain reads DAGVTQSPTHLIKTRGQQVTLRCSPKSGHDTVSWYQQALGQGPQFIFQYYEEEERQRGNFPDRFSGHQFPNYSSELNVNALLLGDSALYLCASSLTRDREIRGYGYTFGSGTRLTVV.

This sequence joins TRBV6-5 and TRBJ1-6, with D unclear. The V gene lost 6 bases and the J gene lost 8 bases, with 17 bases spanning the gap. Per germline, CDR1 MNHEY and CDR2 SVGAGI. CDR3 length equals 15 residues. The CDR3 loop reads CASRFSGIGYSPLHF. Written as DNA, the CDR3 is TGTGCCAGCAGGTTCTCCGGGATCGGATATTCACCCCTCCACTTT.

The J gene is TRBJ1-2, the V gene TRBV7-2; a possible D gene is TRBD1 (5 bases). Trimming pared 0 bases from V and 5 bases from J, leaving 16 bases between. CDR3 length: 16 amino acids. Per germline, CDR1 SGHTA and CDR2 FQGNSA. The CDR3 DNA reads as TGTGCCAGCAGCTTAGCGGGCGGGGACCGAACTTATGGCTACACCTTC. Amino acids: CASSLAGGDRTYGYTF.

The chain has TRBV18 and TRBJ1-3, with a possible D match to TRBD1 (5 bases). CDR3 length equals 15 residues. The germline V and J ends were trimmed by 1 base and 2 bases, with 9 bases remaining between them. Germline CDR1 KGHSH, CDR2 LQKENI. The CDR3 region is CASSPQGYPGNTIYF. CDR3 coding DNA: TGTGCCAGCTCACCACAGGGGTACCCTGGAAACACCATATATTTT.

This clone was counted between two and nine times. The rearrangement joins TRBV7-2 to TRBJ1-2; a possible D gene is TRBD1 (6 bases). Germline CDR1 and CDR2: SGHTA and FQGNSA. The CDR3 loop spans 15 amino acids. Trimming left V 5 bases short and J 10 bases short, with 23 bases between. This CDR3 is CASSPIQGQMGDYTF. The CDR3 DNA sequence: TGTGCCAGCAGCCCCATACAGGGACAAATGGGCGACTACACCTTC.

V usage is TRBV6-5 and J usage is TRBJ2-7, with 7 bases lining up with TRBD2. Germline assignment: CDR1 MNHEY and CDR2 SVGAGI. CDR3 length equals 16 residues. The V gene end was trimmed by 4 bases and the J gene end by 0 bases; junction bases not matched to a gene: 9. The CDR3 protein is CASSSLTSVDSYEQYF. The CDR3 bases are TGTGCCAGCAGTTCCCTCACTAGCGTCGACTCCTACGAGCAGTACTTC.

The chain has TRBV18 and TRBJ1-3; 8 positions match TRBD1. There are 16 residues in the CDR3. In germline, CDR1 is KGHSH, CDR2 LQKENI. Unmatched junction bases numbered 7, after V lost 3 bases and J lost 3 bases. CDR3 region: CASSPTTGVGGNTIYF. The CDR3 DNA follows: TGTGCCAGCTCACCTACGACAGGGGTCGGTGGAAACACCATATATTTT. The full variable domain, with the rest looked up from reference TRBV18 and TRBJ1-3, is NAGVMQNPRHLVRRRGQEARLRCSPMKGHSHVYWYRQLPEEGLKFMVYLQKENIIDESGMPKERFSAEFPKEGPSILRIQQVVRGDSAAYFCASSPTTGVGGNTIYFGEGSWLTVV.

The V and J genes are TRBV19 and TRBJ2-7; perhaps TRBD2 as D (5 bases). V lost 5 bases and J 3 bases, leaving 17 bases between the germline ends. Germline V CDR1 and CDR2: LNHDA, SQIVND (reference sequence). The CDR3 has 15 amino acids. CDR3 in amino acids: CASSFQPGGNYEQYF. The CDR3 DNA sequence: TGTGCCAGTAGTTTTCAACCAGGAGGAAACTACGAGCAGTACTTC.

This chain joins TRBV7-9 and TRBJ1-2; D not certain. The CDR3 runs to 14 residues. Germline V gene sequence: CDR1 SEHNR, CDR2 FQNEAQ (reference sequence). Between the trimmed V and J ends, which lost 1 base and 8 bases, there was a span of 14 bases. CDR3: CASSLEAPGKGYTF. DNA of the CDR3: TGTGCCAGCAGCTTAGAGGCCCCGGGGAAGGGCTACACCTTC. Full variable domain (remainder filled in from reference TRBV7-9 and TRBJ1-2): DTGVSQNPRHKITKRGQNVTFRCDPISEHNRLYWYRQTLGQGPEFLTYFQNEAQLEKSRLLSDRFSAERPKGSFSTLEIQRTEQGDSAMYLCASSLEAPGKGYTFGSGTRLTVV.

The chain is built from TRBV18 and TRBJ2-3; 10 nucleotides match TRBD2. This CDR3 has 21 amino acids. Germline CDR1 reads KGHSH; CDR2 reads LQKENI. With 3 bases clipped from V and 0 bases from J, the junction kept 18 bases outside the gene matches. DNA of the CDR3: TGTGCCAGCTCACCTACCACATCACTAGCGGGGCTCCGGAATAGCACAGATACGCAGTATTTT. Amino acid sequence: CASSPTTSLAGLRNSTDTQYF.

The chain uses TRBV28 and TRBJ1-4, with 8 positions matching TRBD1. Germline lookup yields CDR1 MDHEN and CDR2 SYDVKM. This CDR3 spans 13 amino acids. The junction had 9 bases not matched to a gene; V was cut back by 8 bases and J by 10 bases. The CDR3 DNA reads TGTGCCAGCGGCGAAACGGGGACAGGAAAACTGTTTTTT. Translating it yields CASGETGTGKLFF. Complete variable domain (other parts from reference TRBV28 and TRBJ1-4): DVKVTQSSRYLVKRTGEKVFLECVQDMDHENMFWYRQDPGLGLRLIYFSYDVKMKEKGDIPEGYSVSREKKERFSLILESASTNQTSMYLCASGETGTGKLFFGSGTQLSVL.

The chain employs TRBV6-5 and TRBJ1-6; TRBD1 is a possible D gene (6 bases). V lost 4 bases and J 9 bases, leaving 13 bases between the germline ends. Germline CDR1 is MNHEY and CDR2 is SVGAGI. This CDR3 is 14 amino acids long. CDR3 residues: CASSLQGKGSPLHF. In nucleotides, the CDR3 is TGTGCCAGCAGTTTACAGGGCAAGGGTTCACCCCTCCACTTT.

The V call is TRBV27, the J call TRBJ1-2; D gene ambiguous. The germline V gene encodes CDR1 MNHEY and CDR2 SMNVEV (reference sequence). Trimming took 2 bases from V and 4 from J, leaving 14 bases between them. The CDR3 spans 15 residues. For the CDR3, the DNA is TGTGCCAGCAGTTTAACGCCCTCCTGGCCCTATGGCTACACCTTC. This gives the protein CASSLTPSWPYGYTF.

This rearrangement joins TRBV7-9 to TRBJ2-7; D is perhaps TRBD2 (5 bases). The CDR3 loop spans 14 amino acids. Trimming cost V 5 bases and J 7 bases, with 18 bases left between them. In germline, CDR1 is SEHNR, CDR2 FQNEAQ (reference sequence). This CDR3 is CASSPDGPRDEQYF. The CDR3 nucleotides read TGTGCCAGCAGCCCGGATGGGCCCCGGGATGAGCAGTACTTC.

Ten or more counts support this clone. J is TRBJ2-5 and V is TRBV27, with 9 bases aligning to TRBD1. The CDR3 has 15 amino acids. Per germline, CDR1 MNHEY and CDR2 SMNVEV (reference sequence). Losses at the gene ends were 7 bases for V and 4 bases for J; bases not matched to a gene: 10. CDR3 sequence (DNA): TGTGCCAGCACACCTTTGGGACAGGGTGGAGAGACCCAGTACTTC. It translates to CASTPLGQGGETQYF.